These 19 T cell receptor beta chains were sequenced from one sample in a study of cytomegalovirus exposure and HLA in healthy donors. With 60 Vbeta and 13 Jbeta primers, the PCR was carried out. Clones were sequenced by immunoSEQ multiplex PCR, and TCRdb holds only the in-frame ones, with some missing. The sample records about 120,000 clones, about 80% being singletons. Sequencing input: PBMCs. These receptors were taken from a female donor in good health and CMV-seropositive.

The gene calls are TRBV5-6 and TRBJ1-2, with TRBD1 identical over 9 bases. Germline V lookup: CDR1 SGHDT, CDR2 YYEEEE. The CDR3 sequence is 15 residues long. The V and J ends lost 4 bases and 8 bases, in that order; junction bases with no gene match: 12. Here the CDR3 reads CASSTPGQGASGYTF. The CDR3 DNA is TGTGCCAGCAGCACGCCGGGACAGGGCGCCTCGGGCTACACCTTC.

The CDR3 DNA reads TGTGCCAGCAAGCTTGTCAACAGGGTAGATGGCTACACCTTC. Protein product: CASKLVNRVDGYTF. This chain joins TRBV9 and TRBJ1-2, with D possibly being TRBD1 (6 bases). The V end lost 6 bases, the J end lost 6 bases, and 18 bases lay between the germline ends. Germline V gene sequence: CDR1 SGDLS, CDR2 YYNGEE. This CDR3 spans 14 amino acids.

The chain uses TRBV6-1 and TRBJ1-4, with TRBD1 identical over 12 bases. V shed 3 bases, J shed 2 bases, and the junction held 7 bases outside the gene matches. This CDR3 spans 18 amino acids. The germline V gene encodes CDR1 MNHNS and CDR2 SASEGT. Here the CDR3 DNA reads TGTGCCAGCAGTGATCAGCCGGGACAGGGGGCGACTAATGAAAAACTGTTTTTT. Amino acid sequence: CASSDQPGQGATNEKLFF.

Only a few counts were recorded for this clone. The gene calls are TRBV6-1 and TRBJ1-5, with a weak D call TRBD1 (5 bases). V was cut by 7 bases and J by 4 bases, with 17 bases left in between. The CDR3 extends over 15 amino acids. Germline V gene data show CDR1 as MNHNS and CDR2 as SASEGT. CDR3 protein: CASIAGQGENQPQHF. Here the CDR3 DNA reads TGTGCCAGCATCGCGGGGCAGGGCGAAAATCAGCCCCAGCATTTT.

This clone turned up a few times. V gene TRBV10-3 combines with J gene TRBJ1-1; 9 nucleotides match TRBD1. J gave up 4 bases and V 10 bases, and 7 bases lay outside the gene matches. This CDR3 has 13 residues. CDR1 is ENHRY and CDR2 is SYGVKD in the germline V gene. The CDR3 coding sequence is TGTGCCACCGCTCCGGGACAGGGCACTGAAGCTTTCTTT. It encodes CATAPGQGTEAFF.

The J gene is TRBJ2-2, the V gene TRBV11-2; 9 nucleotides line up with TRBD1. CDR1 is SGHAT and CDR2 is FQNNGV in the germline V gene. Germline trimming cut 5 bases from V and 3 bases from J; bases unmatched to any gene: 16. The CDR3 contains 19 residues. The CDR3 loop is CASSPFPWWTGEDTGELFF. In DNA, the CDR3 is TGTGCCAGCAGCCCGTTCCCGTGGTGGACAGGGGAGGACACCGGGGAGCTGTTTTTT.

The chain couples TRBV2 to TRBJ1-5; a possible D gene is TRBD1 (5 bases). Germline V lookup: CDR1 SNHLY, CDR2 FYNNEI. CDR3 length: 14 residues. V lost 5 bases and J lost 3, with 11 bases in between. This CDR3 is CASSKEQANQPQHF. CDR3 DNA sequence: TGTGCCAGCAGTAAGGAACAGGCCAATCAGCCCCAGCATTTT.

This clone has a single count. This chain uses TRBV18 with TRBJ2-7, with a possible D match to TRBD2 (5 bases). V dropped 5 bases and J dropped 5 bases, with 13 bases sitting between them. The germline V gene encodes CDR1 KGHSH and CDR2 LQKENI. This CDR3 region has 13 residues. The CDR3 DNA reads TGTGCCAGCTCATCCTCAGCCGGGGACGAGCAGTACTTC. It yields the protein CASSSSAGDEQYF.

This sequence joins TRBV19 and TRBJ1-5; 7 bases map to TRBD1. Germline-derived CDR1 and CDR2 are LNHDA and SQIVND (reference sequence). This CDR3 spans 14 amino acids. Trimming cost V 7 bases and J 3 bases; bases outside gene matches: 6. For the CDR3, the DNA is TGTGCCAGTACCCTGGGACAGTTCAATCAGCCCCAGCATTTT. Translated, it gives CASTLGQFNQPQHF.

The CDR3 nucleotides are TGTGCCAGCAGTGATCCCCCTTCGGGGAACACTGAAGCTTTCTTT. Residues: CASSDPPSGNTEAFF. J is TRBJ1-1 and V is TRBV25-1; unclear D gene. The CDR3 has 15 amino acids. The germline V and J ends were trimmed by 3 bases and 1 base, with 12 bases remaining between them. CDR1 and CDR2 from the germline V gene are MGHDK and SYGVNS.

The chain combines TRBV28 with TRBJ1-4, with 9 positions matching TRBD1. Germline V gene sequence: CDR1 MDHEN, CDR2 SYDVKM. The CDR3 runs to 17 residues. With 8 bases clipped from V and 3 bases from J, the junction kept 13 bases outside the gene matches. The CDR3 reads CASGTTGTGRANEKLFF. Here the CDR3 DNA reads TGTGCCAGCGGGACTACCGGGACAGGGAGGGCTAATGAAAAACTGTTTTTT.

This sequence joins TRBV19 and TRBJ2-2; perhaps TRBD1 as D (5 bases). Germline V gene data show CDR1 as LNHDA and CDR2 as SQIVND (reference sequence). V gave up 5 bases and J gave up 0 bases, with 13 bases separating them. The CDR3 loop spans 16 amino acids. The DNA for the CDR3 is TGTGCCAGTAGTCAACAGGTTCTGGCGAACACCGGGGAGCTGTTTTTT. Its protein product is CASSQQVLANTGELFF.

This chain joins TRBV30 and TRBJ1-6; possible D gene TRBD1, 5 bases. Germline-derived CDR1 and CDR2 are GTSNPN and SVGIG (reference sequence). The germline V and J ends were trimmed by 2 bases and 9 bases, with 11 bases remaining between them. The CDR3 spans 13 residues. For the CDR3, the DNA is TGTGCCTGGAGTCAGCAGGGAAGTTCACCCCTCCACTTT. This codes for CAWSQQGSSPLHF.

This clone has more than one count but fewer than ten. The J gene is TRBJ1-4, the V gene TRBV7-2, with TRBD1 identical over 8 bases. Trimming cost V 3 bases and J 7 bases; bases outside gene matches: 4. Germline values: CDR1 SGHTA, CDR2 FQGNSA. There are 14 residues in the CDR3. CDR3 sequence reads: CASSFQGAFEKLFF. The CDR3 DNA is TGTGCCAGCAGCTTCCAGGGGGCGTTTGAAAAACTGTTTTTT.

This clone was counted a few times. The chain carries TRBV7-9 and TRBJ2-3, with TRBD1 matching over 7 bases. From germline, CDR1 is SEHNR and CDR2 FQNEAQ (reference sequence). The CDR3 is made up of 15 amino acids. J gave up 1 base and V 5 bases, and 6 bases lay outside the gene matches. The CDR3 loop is CASSPTGQRTDTQYF. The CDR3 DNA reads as TGTGCCAGCAGCCCCACGGGACAGCGCACAGATACGCAGTATTTT.

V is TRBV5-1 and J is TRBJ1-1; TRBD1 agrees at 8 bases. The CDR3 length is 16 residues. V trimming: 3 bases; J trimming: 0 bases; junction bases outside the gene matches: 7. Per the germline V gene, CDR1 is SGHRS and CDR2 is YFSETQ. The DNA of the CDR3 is TGCGCCAGCAGCTCCAACAGGGGGGCCATGAACACTGAAGCTTTCTTT. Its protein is CASSSNRGAMNTEAFF.

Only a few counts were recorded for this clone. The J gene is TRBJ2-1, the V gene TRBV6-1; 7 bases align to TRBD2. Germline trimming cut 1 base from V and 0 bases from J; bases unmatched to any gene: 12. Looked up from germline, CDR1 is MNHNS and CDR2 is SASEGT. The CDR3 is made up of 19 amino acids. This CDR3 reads CASSEGTRILASSYNEQFF. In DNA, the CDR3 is TGTGCCAGCAGTGAAGGGACTAGAATCCTTGCTAGCTCCTACAATGAGCAGTTCTTC.

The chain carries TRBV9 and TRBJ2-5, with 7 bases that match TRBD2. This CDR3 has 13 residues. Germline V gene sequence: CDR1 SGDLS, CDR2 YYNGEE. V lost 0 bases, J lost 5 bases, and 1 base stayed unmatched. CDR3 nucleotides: TGTGCCAGCAGCGTAGTGGGGGGGGAGACCCAGTACTTC. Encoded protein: CASSVVGGETQYF.

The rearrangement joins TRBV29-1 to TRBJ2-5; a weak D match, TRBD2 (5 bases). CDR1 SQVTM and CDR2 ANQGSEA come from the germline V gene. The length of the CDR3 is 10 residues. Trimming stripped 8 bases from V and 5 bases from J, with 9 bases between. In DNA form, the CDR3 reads TGCAGCACCGGGGTGGAGACCCAGTACTTC. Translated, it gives CSTGVETQYF.